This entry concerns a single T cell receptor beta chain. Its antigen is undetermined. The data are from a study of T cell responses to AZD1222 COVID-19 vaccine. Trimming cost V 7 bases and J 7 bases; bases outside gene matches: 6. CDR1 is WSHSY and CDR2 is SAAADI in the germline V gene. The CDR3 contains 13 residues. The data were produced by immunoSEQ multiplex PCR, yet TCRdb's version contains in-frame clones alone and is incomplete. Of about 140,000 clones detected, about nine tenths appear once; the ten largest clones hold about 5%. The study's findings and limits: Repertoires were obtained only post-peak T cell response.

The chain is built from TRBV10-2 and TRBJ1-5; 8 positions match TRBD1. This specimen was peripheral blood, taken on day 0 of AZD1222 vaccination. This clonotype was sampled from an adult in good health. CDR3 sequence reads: CASTVTGEQPQHF. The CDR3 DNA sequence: TGCGCCAGCACCGTGACAGGGGAACAGCCCCAGCATTTT.